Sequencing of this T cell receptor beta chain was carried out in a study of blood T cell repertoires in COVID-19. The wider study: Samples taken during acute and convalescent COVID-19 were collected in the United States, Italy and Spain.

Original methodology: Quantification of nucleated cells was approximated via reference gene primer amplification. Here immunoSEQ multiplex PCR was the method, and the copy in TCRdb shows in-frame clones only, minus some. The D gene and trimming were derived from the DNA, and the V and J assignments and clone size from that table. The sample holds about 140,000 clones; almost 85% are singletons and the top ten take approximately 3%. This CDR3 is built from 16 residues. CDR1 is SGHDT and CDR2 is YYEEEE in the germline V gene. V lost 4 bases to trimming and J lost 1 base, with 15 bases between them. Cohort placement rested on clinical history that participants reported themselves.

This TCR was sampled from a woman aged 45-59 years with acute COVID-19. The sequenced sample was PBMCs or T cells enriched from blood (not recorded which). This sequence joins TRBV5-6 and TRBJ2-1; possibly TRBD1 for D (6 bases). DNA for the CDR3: TGTGCCAGCAGCAAAACAGGGTTCGGGTCCTACAATGAGCAGTTCTTC. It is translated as CASSKTGFGSYNEQFF.